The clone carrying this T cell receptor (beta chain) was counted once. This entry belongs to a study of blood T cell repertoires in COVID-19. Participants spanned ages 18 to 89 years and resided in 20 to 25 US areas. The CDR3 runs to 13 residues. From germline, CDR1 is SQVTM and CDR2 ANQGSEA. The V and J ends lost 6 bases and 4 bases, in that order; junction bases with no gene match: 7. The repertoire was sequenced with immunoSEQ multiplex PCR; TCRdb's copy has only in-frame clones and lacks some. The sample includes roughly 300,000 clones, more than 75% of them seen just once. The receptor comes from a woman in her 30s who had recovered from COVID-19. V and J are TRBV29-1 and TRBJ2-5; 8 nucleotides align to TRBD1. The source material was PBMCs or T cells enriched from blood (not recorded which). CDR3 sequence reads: CSVRGQGPETQYF. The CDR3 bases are TGCAGCGTACGCGGACAGGGTCCAGAGACCCAGTACTTC.